These 8 T cell receptor beta chains share one sample of origin, sequenced in a study of T cells after yellow fever vaccination. TCRdb re-analysed the 5' RACE reads in MiXCR, keeping a single row per CDR3 protein. The sample shows 250,000 to 400,000 distinct CDR3 sequences, 3.5% to 4.5% of them seen only once. Source: PBMCs, taken 15 days after the yellow fever booster vaccination. All receptors derive from a man younger than 35 who received the YFV17D yellow fever vaccine.

The chain is built from TRBV7-9 and TRBJ2-4, with 7 bases that match TRBD1. V was pared by 0 bases and J by 5 bases, with 10 bases of the junction left unmatched. Germline CDR1 is SEHNR and CDR2 is FQNEAQ (reference sequence). The CDR3 has 17 residues. The CDR3, as DNA: TGTGCCAGCAGCTTAGCCGGGAAGGGGGCGCCGGAAAACATTCAGTACTTC. This encodes CASSLAGKGAPENIQYF. The variable domain in full, completed from reference TRBV7-9 and TRBJ2-4, reads DTGVSQNPRHKITKRGQNVTFRCDPISEHNRLYWYRQTLGQGPEFLTYFQNEAQLEKSRLLSDRFSAERPKGSFSTLEIQRTEQGDSAMYLCASSLAGKGAPENIQYFGAGTRLSVL.

This clonotype was detected ten times or more. The CDR3 is CASSQGGQAQETQYF. CDR3 sequence (DNA): TGCGCCAGCAGCCAAGGCGGACAGGCCCAAGAGACCCAGTACTTC. The chain links TRBV4-1 to TRBJ2-5, with 7 bases fitting TRBD1. Trimming removed 1 base from V and 1 base from J; junction bases left unmatched: 3. This CDR3 is built from 15 residues. Germline V CDR1 and CDR2: MGHRA, YSYEKL.

Many counts were recorded for this clonotype. The CDR3 reads CASSLGRTDSPLHF. CDR3 in DNA: TGTGCCAGCAGCTTAGGCCGGACAGATTCACCCCTCCACTTT. The chain is built from TRBV7-9 and TRBJ1-6; a weak D match, TRBD1 (6 bases). The CDR3 is made up of 14 amino acids. Germline V gives CDR1 SEHNR, CDR2 FQNEAQ (reference sequence). V was pared by 1 base and J by 8 bases, with 9 bases between.

This sequence joins TRBV19 and TRBJ2-7; 10 positions match TRBD1. V dropped 8 bases and J dropped 6; count of bases not matched to a gene: 13. The CDR3 length is 15 residues. Germline V gene lookup returns CDR1 LNHDA and CDR2 SQIVND (reference sequence). This CDR3 is CASGRDRGSLGEQYF. The CDR3 DNA is TGTGCCAGTGGCCGGGACAGGGGTTCACTGGGCGAGCAGTACTTC.

The rearrangement joins TRBV30 to TRBJ2-7, with D unresolved. The ends were cut back, 5 bases at V and 3 bases at J, with 8 bases in the middle. Germline V CDR1 and CDR2: GTSNPN, SVGIG (reference sequence). CDR3 length: 11 amino acids. The CDR3 spells CAWERSYEQYF. The CDR3, as DNA: TGTGCCTGGGAACGCAGCTACGAGCAGTACTTC.

The chain links TRBV5-4 to TRBJ2-1; D is ambiguous. Germline V gene sequence: CDR1 SGHNT, CDR2 YYREEE (reference sequence). V lost 2 bases and J 3 bases, leaving 9 bases between the germline ends. The CDR3 runs 14 residues. CDR3 region: CASSFGPGYNEQFF. For the CDR3, the DNA is TGTGCCAGCAGCTTCGGTCCCGGCTACAATGAGCAGTTCTTC.

There are many counts of this clonotype. The chain joins TRBV5-4 to TRBJ2-3; D remains unclear. V was trimmed by 0 bases and J by 5 bases, leaving 13 bases between them. CDR3 length: 15 amino acids. In germline, CDR1 is SGHNT, CDR2 YYREEE (reference sequence). The CDR3 nucleotides are TGTGCCAGCAGCTTGGCCATGAGGTGGGGAGATACGCAGTATTTT. Residues: CASSLAMRWGDTQYF.

This clonotype showed up just a few times. CDR3 loop: CASSFGPPYEQYV. The CDR3 bases are TGTGCCAGCAGCTTCGGGCCCCCTTATGAGCAGTACGTC. The V and J genes are TRBV7-6 and TRBJ2-7; D call uncertain. The CDR3 runs to 13 residues. Germline assignment: CDR1 SGHVS and CDR2 FNYEAQ. Trimming removed 3 bases from V and 7 bases from J, with 13 bases in between.